The sequence of this TCR beta chain was determined in a study of early T cells in non-severe SARS-CoV-2 infection. In this sample, this clonotype turned up a few times. From the 5' RACE reads, TCRdb called clonotypes with MiXCR, one entry per CDR3 protein. The sample lists about 42,000 distinct CDR3 sequences; less than 6.5% were seen once. Per the germline V gene, CDR1 is MDHEN and CDR2 is SYDVKM. The CDR3 totals 18 residues. Trimming cost V 6 bases and J 4 bases; bases outside gene matches: 16. The source of this sequence is an adult who was a healthcare worker with PCR-confirmed SARS-CoV-2 infection or an uninfected control (not recorded which). Specimen: whole blood, collected at baseline. The chain employs TRBV28 and TRBJ2-3; TRBD2 agrees at 10 bases. CDR3 sequence: CASSPTPPSGGGSDTQYF. The CDR3 DNA reads as TGTGCCAGCAGCCCGACCCCTCCTAGCGGGGGTGGCTCAGATACGCAGTATTTT.